This TCR beta chain was captured by sequencing in a study of CD8 T cells in ankylosing spondylitis. Overall study findings and caveats: In ankylosing spondylitis blood, a motif of several highly homologous TCR beta variants appeared characteristic.

TCRdb ran MiXCR on the 5' RACE reads and lists one entry per CDR3 protein. Among 300,000 to 350,000 distinct CDR3 sequences listed, 14% to 15% were seen once. This clonotype was counted many times. Its antigen remains unidentified. The V gene end was trimmed by 4 bases and the J gene end by 6 bases; junction bases not matched to a gene: 4. Germline CDR1 reads SGHRS; CDR2 reads YFSETQ. This CDR3 comprises 13 residues. This receptor was taken from a male donor with ankylosing spondylitis or in good health (not recorded which). Sequences were obtained from blood, either unsorted or a sorted T cell fraction (not recorded which). This chain joins TRBV5-1 and TRBJ2-1, with 7 bases matching TRBD1. This chain's CDR3 is CASSGDRANEQFF. The CDR3 nucleotides are TGCGCCAGCAGCGGGGACAGAGCCAATGAGCAGTTCTTC. The whole variable domain, remainder taken from reference TRBV5-1 and TRBJ2-1, is KAGVTQTPRYLIKTRGQQVTLSCSPISGHRSVSWYQQTPGQGLQFLFEYFSETQRNKGNFPGRFSGRQFSNSRSEMNVSTLELGDSALYLCASSGDRANEQFFGPGTRLTVL.